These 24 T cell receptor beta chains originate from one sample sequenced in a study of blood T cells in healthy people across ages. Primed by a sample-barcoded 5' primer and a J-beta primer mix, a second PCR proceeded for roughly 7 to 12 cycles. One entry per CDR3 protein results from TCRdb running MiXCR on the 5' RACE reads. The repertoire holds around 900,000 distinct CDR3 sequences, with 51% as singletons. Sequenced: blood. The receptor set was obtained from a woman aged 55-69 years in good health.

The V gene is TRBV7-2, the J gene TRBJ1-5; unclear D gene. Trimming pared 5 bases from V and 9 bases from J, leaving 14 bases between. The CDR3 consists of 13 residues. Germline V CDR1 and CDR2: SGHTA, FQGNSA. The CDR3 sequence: CASSLGSNWPQHF. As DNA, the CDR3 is TGTGCCAGCAGCCTAGGTAGCAATTGGCCCCAGCATTTT.

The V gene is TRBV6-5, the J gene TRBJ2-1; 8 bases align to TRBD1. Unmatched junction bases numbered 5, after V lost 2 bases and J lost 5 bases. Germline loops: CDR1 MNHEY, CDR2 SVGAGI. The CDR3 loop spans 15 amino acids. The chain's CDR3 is CASSYERTGHNEQFF. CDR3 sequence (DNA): TGTGCCAGCAGTTACGAGAGGACAGGGCACAATGAGCAGTTCTTC.

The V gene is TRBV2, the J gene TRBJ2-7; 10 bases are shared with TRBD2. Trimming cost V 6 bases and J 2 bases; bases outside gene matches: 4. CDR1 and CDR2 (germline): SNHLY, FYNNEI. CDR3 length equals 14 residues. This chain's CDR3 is CASRRLAGAYEQYF. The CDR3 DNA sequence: TGTGCCAGCAGGAGGCTAGCGGGAGCCTACGAGCAGTACTTC.

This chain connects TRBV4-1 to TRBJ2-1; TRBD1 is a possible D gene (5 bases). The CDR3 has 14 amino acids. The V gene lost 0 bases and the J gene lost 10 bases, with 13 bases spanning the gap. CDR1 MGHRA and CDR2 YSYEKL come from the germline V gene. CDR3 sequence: CASSQDGRGEEQFF. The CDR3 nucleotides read TGCGCCAGCAGCCAAGATGGTAGGGGTGAGGAGCAGTTCTTC.

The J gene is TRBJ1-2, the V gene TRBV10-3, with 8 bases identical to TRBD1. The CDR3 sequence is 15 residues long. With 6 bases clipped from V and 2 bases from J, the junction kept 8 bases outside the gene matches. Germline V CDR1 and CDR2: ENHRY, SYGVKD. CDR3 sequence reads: CAIREPGQANYGYTF. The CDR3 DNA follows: TGTGCCATCAGGGAACCGGGACAGGCGAACTATGGCTACACCTTC.

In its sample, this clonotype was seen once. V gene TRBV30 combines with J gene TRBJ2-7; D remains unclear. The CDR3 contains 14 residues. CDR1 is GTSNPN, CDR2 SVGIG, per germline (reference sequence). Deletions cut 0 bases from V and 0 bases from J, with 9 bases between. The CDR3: CAWSVKLSSYEQYF. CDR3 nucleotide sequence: TGTGCCTGGAGTGTAAAGCTTAGCTCCTACGAGCAGTACTTC.

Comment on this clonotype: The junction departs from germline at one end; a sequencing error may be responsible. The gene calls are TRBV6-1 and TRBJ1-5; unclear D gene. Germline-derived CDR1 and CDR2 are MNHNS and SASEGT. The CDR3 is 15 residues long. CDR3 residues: CASSGEADSNQPLHF. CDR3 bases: TGTGCCAGCAGTGGAGAGGCCGATAGCAATCAGCCCCTGCATTTT.

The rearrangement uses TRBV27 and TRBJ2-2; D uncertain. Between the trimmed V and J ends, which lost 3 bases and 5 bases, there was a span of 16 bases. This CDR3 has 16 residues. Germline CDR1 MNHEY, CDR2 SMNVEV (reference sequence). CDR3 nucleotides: TGTGCCAGCAGTTTTGTGGTCTGGCCCTCTACCGGGGAGCTGTTTTTT. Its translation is CASSFVVWPSTGELFF.

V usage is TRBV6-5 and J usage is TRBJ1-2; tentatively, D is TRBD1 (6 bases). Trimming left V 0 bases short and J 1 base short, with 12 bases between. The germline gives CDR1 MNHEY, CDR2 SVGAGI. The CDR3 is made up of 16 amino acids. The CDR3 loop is CASSYSRTGHNYGYTF. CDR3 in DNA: TGTGCCAGCAGTTACTCGAGGACGGGACATAACTATGGCTACACCTTC.

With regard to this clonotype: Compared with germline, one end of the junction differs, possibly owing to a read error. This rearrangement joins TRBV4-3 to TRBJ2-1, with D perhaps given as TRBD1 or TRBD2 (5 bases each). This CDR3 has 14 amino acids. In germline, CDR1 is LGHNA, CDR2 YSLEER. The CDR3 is CASSQDEGYKEQFF. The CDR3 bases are TGCGCCAGCAGCCAAGATGAGGGGTACAAGGAGCAGTTCTTC.

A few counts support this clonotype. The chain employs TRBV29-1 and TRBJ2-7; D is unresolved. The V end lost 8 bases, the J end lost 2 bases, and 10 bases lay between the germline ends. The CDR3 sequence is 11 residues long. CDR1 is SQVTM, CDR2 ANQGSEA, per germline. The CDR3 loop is CSIKNAYEQYF. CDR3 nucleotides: TGCAGCATCAAAAACGCCTACGAGCAGTACTTC.

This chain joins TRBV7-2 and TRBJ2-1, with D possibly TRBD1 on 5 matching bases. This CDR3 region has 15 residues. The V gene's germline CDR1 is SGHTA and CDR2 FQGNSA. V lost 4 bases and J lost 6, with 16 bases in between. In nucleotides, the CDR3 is TGTGCCAGCAGCTCCACAGCAGCCCAGGGCAATGAGCAGTTCTTC. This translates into CASSSTAAQGNEQFF.

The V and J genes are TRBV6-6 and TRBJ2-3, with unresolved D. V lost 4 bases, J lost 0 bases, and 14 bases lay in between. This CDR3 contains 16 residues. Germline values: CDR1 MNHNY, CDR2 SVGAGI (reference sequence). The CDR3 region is CASSSVSGGSTDTQYF. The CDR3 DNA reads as TGTGCCAGCAGTTCCGTGTCGGGTGGAAGCACAGATACGCAGTATTTT.

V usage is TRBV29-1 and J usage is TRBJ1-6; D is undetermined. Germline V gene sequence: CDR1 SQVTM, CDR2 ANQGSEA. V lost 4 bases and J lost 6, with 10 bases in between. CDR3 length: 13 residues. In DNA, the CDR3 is TGCAGCGTTGGGGAGGGTCTTAATTCACCCCTCCACTTT. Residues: CSVGEGLNSPLHF. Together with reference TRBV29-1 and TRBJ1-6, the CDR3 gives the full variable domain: SAVISQKPSRDICQRGTSLTIQCQVDSQVTMMFWYRQQPGQSLTLIATANQGSEATYESGFVIDKFPISRPNLTFSTLTVSNMSPEDSSIYLCSVGEGLNSPLHFGNGTRLTVT.

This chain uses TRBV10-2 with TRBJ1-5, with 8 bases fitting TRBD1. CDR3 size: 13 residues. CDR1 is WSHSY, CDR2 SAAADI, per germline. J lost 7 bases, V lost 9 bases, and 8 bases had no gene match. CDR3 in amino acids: CASLDRGGQPQHF. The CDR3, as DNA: TGCGCCAGTCTAGACAGGGGAGGGCAGCCCCAGCATTTT.

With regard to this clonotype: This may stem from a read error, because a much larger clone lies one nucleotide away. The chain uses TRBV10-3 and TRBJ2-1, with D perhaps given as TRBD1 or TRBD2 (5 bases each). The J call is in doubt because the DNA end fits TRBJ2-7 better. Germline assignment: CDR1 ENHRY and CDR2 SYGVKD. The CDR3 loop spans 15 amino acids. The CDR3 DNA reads TGTGCCATCAGTGACCCAGGGAGCTCCTACAATGAGCAGTACTTC. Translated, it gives CAISDPGSSYNEQYF.

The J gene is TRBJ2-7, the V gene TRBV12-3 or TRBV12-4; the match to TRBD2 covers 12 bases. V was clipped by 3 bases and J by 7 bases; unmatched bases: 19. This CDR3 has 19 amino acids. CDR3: CASSFHLAGGGGSHNEQYF. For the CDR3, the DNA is TGTGCCAGCAGTTTCCATCTAGCGGGAGGGGGCGGCTCCCACAATGAGCAGTACTTC.

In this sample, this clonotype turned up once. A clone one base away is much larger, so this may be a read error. CDR3 loop: CASSPRTSGREQYF. Written as DNA, the CDR3 is TGTGCCAGCAGCCCCCGGACTAGCGGGAGAGAGCAGTACTTC. J is TRBJ2-5 and V is TRBV7-2, with 13 bases aligning to TRBD2. Germline CDR1 is SGHTA and CDR2 is FQGNSA. V lost 5 bases to trimming and J lost 11 bases; unmatched junction nucleotides: 8. The CDR3 contains 14 residues.

The chain's CDR3 is CASSPPAWSGNTDTQYF. CDR3 DNA sequence: TGTGCCAGCAGCCCTCCCGCTTGGTCGGGAAACACAGATACGCAGTATTTT. This chain connects TRBV5-6 to TRBJ2-3, with a tentative D call TRBD2 (5 bases). V lost 4 bases and J lost 2, with 20 bases in between. The CDR3 is 17 residues long. Germline V gene sequence: CDR1 SGHDT, CDR2 YYEEEE. The full variable domain, rest sourced from reference TRBV5-6 and TRBJ2-3, is DAGVTQSPTHLIKTRGQQVTLRCSPKSGHDTVSWYQQALGQGPQFIFQYYEEEERQRGNFPDRFSGHQFPNYSSELNVNALLLGDSALYLCASSPPAWSGNTDTQYFGPGTRLTVL.

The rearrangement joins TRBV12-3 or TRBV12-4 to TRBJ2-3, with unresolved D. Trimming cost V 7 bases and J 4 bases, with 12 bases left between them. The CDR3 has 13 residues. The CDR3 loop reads CASTPPTADTQYF. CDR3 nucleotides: TGTGCCAGCACCCCTCCCACAGCAGATACGCAGTATTTT.

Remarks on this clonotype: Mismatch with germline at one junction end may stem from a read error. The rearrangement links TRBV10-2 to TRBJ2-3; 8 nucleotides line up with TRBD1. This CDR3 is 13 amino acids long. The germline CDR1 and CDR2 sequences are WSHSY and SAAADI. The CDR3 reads CAGRATGGDTQYF. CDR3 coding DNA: TGCGCCGGCAGAGCTACAGGGGGGGATACGCAGTATTTT.

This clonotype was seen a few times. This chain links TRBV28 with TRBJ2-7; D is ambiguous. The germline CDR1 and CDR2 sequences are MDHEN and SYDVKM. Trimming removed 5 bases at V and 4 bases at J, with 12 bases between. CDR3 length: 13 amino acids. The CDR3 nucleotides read TGTGCCAGCAGTGTTGTTGGCGCTTACGAGCAGTACTTC. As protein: CASSVVGAYEQYF.

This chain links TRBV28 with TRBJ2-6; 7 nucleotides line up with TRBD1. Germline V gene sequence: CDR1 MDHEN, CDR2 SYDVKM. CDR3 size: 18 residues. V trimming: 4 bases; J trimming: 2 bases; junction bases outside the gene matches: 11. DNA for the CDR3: TGTGCCAGCAGTTCTACAGGGGAAGGGTTAGCTGGGGCCAACGTCCTGACTTTC. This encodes CASSSTGEGLAGANVLTF.

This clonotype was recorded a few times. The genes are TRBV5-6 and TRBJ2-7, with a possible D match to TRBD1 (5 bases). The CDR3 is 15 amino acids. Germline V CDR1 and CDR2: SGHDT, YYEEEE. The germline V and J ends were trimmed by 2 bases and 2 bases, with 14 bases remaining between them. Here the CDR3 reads CASSFRPGQAYEQYF. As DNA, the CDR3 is TGTGCCAGCAGCTTCCGGCCAGGGCAAGCCTACGAGCAGTACTTC.